A single sample gave rise to the 21 T cell receptor beta chains below, sequenced in a study of CD8 T cells in ankylosing spondylitis. Overall study findings and caveats: The study identified a TCR beta motif of about eight highly homologous variants that appeared characteristic of ankylosing spondylitis blood.

TCRdb re-derived calls from the 5' RACE reads in MiXCR, one entry per CDR3 protein. The repertoire consists of more than 650,000 distinct CDR3 sequences, with approximately 12% occurring once and the leading ten covering around 0.51%. No antigen has been identified for these receptors. The material sequenced was blood, either unsorted or a sorted T cell fraction (not recorded which). The receptors here all came from a male donor with ankylosing spondylitis.

The CDR3 spells CASSSLGGVNTEAFF. CDR3 sequence (DNA): TGCGCCAGCAGCTCCCTGGGTGGGGTGAACACTGAAGCTTTCTTT. The chain employs TRBV5-1 and TRBJ1-1; no reliable D call. The germline V and J ends were trimmed by 3 bases and 0 bases, with 12 bases remaining between them. In germline, CDR1 is SGHRS, CDR2 YFSETQ. The CDR3 covers 15 residues. Based on the CDR3 plus reference TRBV5-1 and TRBJ1-1, the full variable domain is KAGVTQTPRYLIKTRGQQVTLSCSPISGHRSVSWYQQTPGQGLQFLFEYFSETQRNKGNFPGRFSGRQFSNSRSEMNVSTLELGDSALYLCASSSLGGVNTEAFFGQGTRLTVV.

This clonotype was seen more than once but under ten times. The CDR3 reads CASSFLTGGRTDTQYF. Here the CDR3 DNA reads TGTGCCAGCAGCTTCCTAACGGGGGGACGCACAGATACGCAGTATTTT. This rearrangement joins TRBV7-2 to TRBJ2-3; 7 bases fit TRBD2. The CDR3 loop spans 16 amino acids. Germline V CDR1 and CDR2: SGHTA, FQGNSA. Trimming cost V 3 bases and J 1 base; bases outside gene matches: 7.

V usage is TRBV25-1 and J usage is TRBJ1-2; D unresolved. The V and J ends lost 5 bases and 4 bases respectively, with 8 bases between them. This CDR3 contains 12 residues. The germline gives CDR1 MGHDK, CDR2 SYGVNS. The CDR3 spells CASSPAGYGYTF. CDR3 in DNA: TGTGCCAGCAGTCCGGCGGGCTATGGCTACACCTTC.

This clonotype was seen only a few times. V is TRBV20-1 and J is TRBJ1-5; no clear D gene. Trimming took off 6 bases at V and 3 bases at J, with 12 bases between the two ends. From germline, CDR1 is DFQATT and CDR2 SNEGSKA (reference sequence). This CDR3 is built from 13 residues. The CDR3 here is CSATKGNNQPQHF. The CDR3 DNA reads as TGCAGTGCCACCAAGGGAAACAATCAGCCCCAGCATTTT.

V and J are TRBV7-2 and TRBJ2-2; 10 bases map to TRBD2. The CDR3 is made up of 18 amino acids. J lost 3 bases, V lost 0 bases, and 7 bases had no gene match. The germline V gene has CDR1 SGHTA and CDR2 FQGNSA. As DNA, the CDR3 is TGTGCCAGCAGCTTAGCCCCTAGCGGGAGAGGGGACACCGGGGAGCTGTTTTTT. This codes for CASSLAPSGRGDTGELFF.

This rearrangement joins TRBV15 to TRBJ2-5; D unresolved. The germline V and J ends were trimmed by 0 bases and 1 base, with 9 bases remaining between them. The CDR3 runs to 15 residues. Germline V gives CDR1 LNHNV, CDR2 YYDKDF (reference sequence). CDR3 sequence: CATSREVLIQETQYF. For the CDR3, the DNA is TGTGCCACCAGCAGAGAGGTATTAATCCAAGAGACCCAGTACTTC.

This chain uses TRBV7-2 with TRBJ1-5, with D perhaps TRBD1 (6 bases). The germline V gene encodes CDR1 SGHTA and CDR2 FQGNSA. The ends were cut back, 2 bases at V and 6 bases at J, with 11 bases in the middle. The CDR3 is made up of 14 amino acids. The CDR3 sequence is CASSLRTGTQPQHF. The CDR3 region has the DNA TGTGCCAGCAGCTTAAGAACAGGGACTCAGCCCCAGCATTTT.

The chain uses TRBV6-1 and TRBJ2-2; 11 nucleotides agree with TRBD2. The germline V gene has CDR1 MNHNS and CDR2 SASEGT. The V and J ends lost 4 bases and 4 bases, in that order; junction bases with no gene match: 2. The CDR3 length is 15 residues. CDR3 nucleotide sequence: TGTGCCAGCAGTGCCGGGACTAGCGGCACCGGGGAGCTGTTTTTT. Its protein product is CASSAGTSGTGELFF.

Points on this clonotype: An end of the junction does not agree with germline; a read error may underlie this. The chain has TRBV7-7 and TRBJ2-5, with 9 bases fitting TRBD2. The CDR3 loop spans 15 amino acids. Germline V CDR1 and CDR2: SSHAT, FNYEAQ (reference sequence). The CDR3 sequence: CASSSNSGRGETQYF. The DNA of the CDR3 is TGTGCTAGCAGCAGTAATAGCGGGAGAGGGGAGACCCAGTACTTC.

This chain links TRBV6-2 or TRBV6-3 with TRBJ2-1, with 9 bases matching TRBD2. The CDR3 totals 14 residues. In germline, CDR1 is MNHEY, CDR2 SVGEGT. V lost 2 bases, J lost 10 bases, and 6 bases stayed unmatched. The CDR3 nucleotides are TGTGCCAGCAGTTACAGGACTAGCGAGAAGGAGCAGTTCTTC. Its translation is CASSYRTSEKEQFF.

The chain recombines TRBV29-1 with TRBJ2-7, with 9 bases matching TRBD1. V trimming: 6 bases; J trimming: 5 bases; junction bases outside the gene matches: 8. Germline V lookup: CDR1 SQVTM, CDR2 ANQGSEA. The CDR3 contains 13 residues. The CDR3 is CSVDRGRRDEQYF. CDR3 in DNA: TGCAGCGTCGACAGGGGGAGAAGGGACGAGCAGTACTTC.

This clonotype has a handful of counts. The chain is built from TRBV7-2 and TRBJ1-5, with D uncertain. This CDR3 has 15 residues. Trimming took 2 bases from V and 0 from J, leaving 8 bases between them. Germline V gene data show CDR1 as SGHTA and CDR2 as FQGNSA. CDR3 nucleotide sequence: TGTGCCAGCAGCTTACGGGCCGCTAGCAATCAGCCCCAGCATTTT. This codes for CASSLRAASNQPQHF.

The gene calls are TRBV18 and TRBJ2-3, with D possibly being TRBD2 (5 bases). CDR3 length: 15 amino acids. V was cut by 3 bases and J by 5 bases, with 15 bases left in between. Germline CDR1 and CDR2: KGHSH and LQKENI. This CDR3 is CASSPTPRAGDTQYF. The CDR3 nucleotides are TGTGCCAGCTCACCCACTCCGCGGGCGGGAGATACGCAGTATTTT.

The rearrangement links TRBV18 to TRBJ2-3; 8 bases are shared with TRBD1. From germline, CDR1 is KGHSH and CDR2 LQKENI. CDR3 length: 15 residues. Trimming at V came to 5 bases and at J to 2 bases, leaving 6 bases not matched to a gene. CDR3: CASSVDRDATDTQYF. The CDR3 DNA reads as TGTGCCAGCTCAGTGGACAGGGATGCCACAGATACGCAGTATTTT.

The rearrangement uses TRBV5-6 and TRBJ1-1; D uncertain. Trimming removed 2 bases from V and 4 bases from J, with 12 bases in between. This CDR3 comprises 14 residues. The germline CDR1 and CDR2 sequences are SGHDT and YYEEEE. Written as DNA, the CDR3 is TGTGCCAGCAGCTTCTACAGTTTAGGCACTGAAGCTTTCTTT. It yields the protein CASSFYSLGTEAFF.

This clonotype was seen a handful of times. The chain combines TRBV7-3 with TRBJ2-5; 11 bases map to TRBD2. This CDR3 has 17 amino acids. The V gene's germline CDR1 is SGHTA and CDR2 FQGTGA. V gave up 2 bases and J gave up 5 bases; unmatched junction bases: 10. The CDR3 is CASSLGRLAGGLETQYF. CDR3 sequence (DNA): TGTGCCAGCAGCTTAGGCCGTCTAGCGGGGGGTCTGGAGACCCAGTACTTC.

This rearrangement joins TRBV18 to TRBJ2-7; D uncertain. The length of the CDR3 is 13 residues. The germline CDR1 and CDR2 sequences are KGHSH and LQKENI. Between the trimmed V and J ends, which lost 2 bases and 1 base, there was a span of 6 bases. The DNA of the CDR3 is TGTGCCAGCTCACCAGAGGTATCCTACGAGCAGTACTTC. Its protein product is CASSPEVSYEQYF.

This clonotype was recorded many times. This chain links TRBV29-1 with TRBJ2-1, with TRBD2 as a possible D gene (5 bases). V lost 7 bases and J 4 bases, leaving 14 bases between the germline ends. From germline, CDR1 is SQVTM and CDR2 ANQGSEA. CDR3 length: 13 residues. As DNA, the CDR3 is TGCAGCGCGGACGGGGATCGATACAATGAGCAGTTCTTC. It encodes CSADGDRYNEQFF.

This clonotype was observed at least ten times. The chain joins TRBV6-6 to TRBJ1-6; the D is unclear. The CDR3 is 12 residues long. Germline CDR1 is MNHNY and CDR2 is SVGAGI (reference sequence). Trimming removed 6 bases from V and 9 bases from J, with 9 bases in between. CDR3 residues: CASSPGSSPLHF. In DNA, the CDR3 is TGTGCCAGCAGCCCCGGTAGTTCACCCCTCCACTTT.

The genes are TRBV5-5 and TRBJ1-1; a weak D match, TRBD1 (6 bases). The CDR3 is 14 amino acids. The V and J ends lost 5 bases and 2 bases respectively, with 13 bases between them. Germline V gives CDR1 SGHKS, CDR2 YYEKEE (reference sequence). The CDR3 DNA reads as TGTGCCAGCAGGGACAGAGTAGTAAACACTGAAGCTTTCTTT. Translating it yields CASRDRVVNTEAFF.

This clonotype was seen ten or more times. The chain recombines TRBV20-1 with TRBJ1-4; D is possibly TRBD1 (5 bases). V dropped 3 bases and J dropped 5 bases, with 10 bases sitting between them. Germline CDR1 reads DFQATT; CDR2 reads SNEGSKA (reference sequence). The CDR3 is 13 amino acids. CDR3 nucleotide sequence: TGCAGTGCTAGCTTATGGGGCAATGAAAAACTGTTTTTT. Translation: CSASLWGNEKLFF.